The T cell receptor beta chain under discussion was sequenced for a study of T cell repertoires in aging, cancer and after chemotherapy (dated by TCRdb to the late 2010s). Background on the whole study: Donors spanned six age groups from 30 or younger to 70 or older, with at least three individuals per group. To look at immunoaging and at how T cells reconstitute after chemotherapy, the study profiled TCR beta repertoires in peripheral blood from both healthy donors and cancer patients. Paired pre- and post-chemotherapy samples in the solid tumor group came from brain tumor (glioblastoma) patients receiving temozolomide-based therapy. The full dataset contained around 8.2 million TCR reads. The cohort comprised over 200 cancer patients, roughly 90 with hematological and fewer than 140 with solid cancers, plus 95 healthy donors as a reference group. General conclusions and limits of the study: Declining TCR diversity with age in healthy donors was mainly explained by loss of richness; in cancer patients, loss of evenness also contributed. In both cancer cohorts, median generation probability rose over the chemotherapy interval, which suggests that the repertoire was reconstituted through rebound thymic output. Significantly lower blood TCR diversity and higher clonality were observed in untreated patients with hematological or solid cancers than in age-matched healthy donors. The authors noted that the repertoire data do not allow conclusions about immunological memory after chemotherapy.

V trim: 5 bases; J trim: 3 bases; unmatched bases: 7. The germline V gene provides CDR1 MNHEY and CDR2 SVGEGT. From the cysteine up to the phenylalanine, the CDR3 has a length of 18 residues. Only the CDR3 part of the read is kept: 54 bases, read in frame from the first base. Rearranged TRB sequences spanning V, D and J segments were amplified by multiplex touch-down PCR using a mixed TRB-A/B primer pool. Illumina adapters and sample indices were added to the amplicons in two consecutive PCR reactions performed with Phusion HS II polymerase. The amplicons were purified from gel with the NucleoSpin Gel and PCR Clean-up kit and then assessed with Qubit and an Agilent 2100 Bioanalyzer. Sequencing of libraries was carried out on an Illumina MiSeq in 600-cycle, single-indexed, paired-end runs. The paper's processing steps were these. MiXCR versions 2.12 and 3.0.5 were used to process the TRB sequences. Each unique CDR3 nucleotide sequence was counted as one clone, and only productive sequences with at least two reads were retained. Shannon diversity, evenness, clonality (one minus evenness), and alpha-parameterized diversity profiles from alpha 0 to 5 were included as repertoire metrics. Generation probabilities of clones in paired pre- and post-chemotherapy samples were computed with the IGoR algorithm. TCRdb trimmed the raw reads at Q25, called clones with MiXCR and kept productive beta chains. Identical CDR3 protein sequences are pooled into one entry, listed with their most common genes and DNA. For this entry, the V and J calls and clone size follow TCRdb and not the study's own pipeline. This sample comprises a few thousand distinct CDR3 sequences, 25% of them detected only once. 11% of the sample goes to the ten largest clones.

TCR beta rearrangements were amplified from genomic DNA extracted from peripheral blood rather than from sorted cells or RNA. On this clonotype: Its cognate antigen has yet to be identified. No much larger clone exists at a distance of one base, and base qualities are not known.

The chain employs TRBV6-2 or TRBV6-3 and TRBJ2-1; TRBD2 agrees with 16 junctional bases. The sample consisted of blood. The receptor comes from a human donor with a solid tumor. For the CDR3, the sequence is CASSGTSGRALSYNEQFF. The DNA sequence is as follows: TGTGCCAGCAGTGGGACTAGCGGGAGGGCCCTCAGCTACAATGAGCAGTTCTTC.